In its sample, the clone carrying this TCR beta chain was seen a few times. Antigen specificity is unknown. Trimming left V 8 bases short and J 3 bases short, with 11 bases between. CDR1 is MDHEN, CDR2 SYDVKM, per germline. This CDR3 is built from 12 residues. Each CDR3 protein gets one entry after TCRdb re-called the 5' RACE reads with MiXCR. The sample holds 120,000 or so distinct CDR3 sequences, about 15% seen once. This record comes from a study of T cells after yellow fever vaccination. Notes on the study in general: Although the secondary response was weaker, it peaked faster, at day 5 versus 15. Most clones from primary vaccination resurfaced after the booster (around 95% CD4, 75% to 90% CD8). From the bulk population, abundant clonotypes could contaminate and appear within FACS-sorted repertoires. Shared CD4/CD8 clonotypes were a small share, likely from convergent recombination.

The sequence came from a man younger than 35 who received the YFV17D yellow fever vaccine. The sequencing used CD8+ T cells sorted from PBMCs, collected 5 days after the yellow fever booster vaccination. The chain links TRBV28 to TRBJ2-7; no clear D gene. CDR3 in DNA: TGTGCCAGCCTGGACGAGAACTACGAGCAGTACGTC. Translated, it gives CASLDENYEQYV.